A selection of T cell receptor beta chains follows, all from one sample in a study of human T cells and chemical hapten exposure. TCRdb reanalysed the RACE reads using MiXCR and keeps one entry per CDR3 protein. The sample contains 50,000 to 60,000 distinct CDR3 sequences, around an eighth of which appear only once. The material sequenced was whole blood, taken in connection with sensitization to the hapten diphenylcyclopropenone (DPC). These receptors all come from a man aged 30-40 years with alopecia areata. Some clones in this sample may be carry-over from other donors' samples. Both conserved end residues are part of each CDR3. The D gene is left open where the match is weak. Size is omitted from some rows. Given values are once, few, many or a class for expanded clones.

j_gene: TRBJ1-6; abundance: many; v_gene: TRBV28; d_gene: TRBD1; CDR3aa: CASSFDRDSPLHF; CDR3nt: TGTGCCAGCAGCTTTGACAGGGATTCACCCCTCCACTTT
j_gene: TRBJ1-5; abundance: many; v_gene: TRBV20-1; d_gene: .; CDR3aa: CSASGRGGRNQPQHF; CDR3nt: TGCAGTGCTAGTGGCAGGGGAGGACGCAATCAGCCCCAGCATTTT
j_gene: TRBJ1-1; abundance: many; v_gene: TRBV18; d_gene: .; CDR3aa: CASSPPLRTEAFF; CDR3nt: TGTGCCAGCTCACCACCTTTGAGGACTGAAGCTTTCTTT
j_gene: TRBJ1-1; abundance: many; v_gene: TRBV15; d_gene: TRBD1; CDR3aa: CATSRREGGKAFF; CDR3nt: TGTGCCACCAGCAGGAGAGAAGGGGGCAAAGCTTTCTTT
j_gene: TRBJ1-4; abundance: many; v_gene: TRBV7-9; d_gene: .; CDR3aa: CASSRGANEKLFF; CDR3nt: TGTGCCAGCAGCCGGGGGGCTAATGAAAAACTGTTTTTT
j_gene: TRBJ1-4; abundance: many; v_gene: TRBV20-1; d_gene: .; CDR3aa: CSATPNFGLFF; CDR3nt: TGCAGTGCTACGCCGAATTTTGGACTGTTTTTT
j_gene: TRBJ2-3; abundance: many; v_gene: TRBV7-9; d_gene: TRBD1; CDR3aa: CANARDRGGGDTQYF; CDR3nt: TGTGCCAACGCCCGGGACAGGGGCGGGGGAGATACGCAGTATTTT
j_gene: TRBJ2-7; abundance: few; v_gene: TRBV9; d_gene: TRBD1; CDR3aa: CASSAGTGEQYF; CDR3nt: TGTGCCAGCAGCGCCGGGACAGGCGAGCAGTACTTC
j_gene: TRBJ1-1; abundance: many; v_gene: TRBV12-3/TRBV12-4; d_gene: .; CDR3aa: CASSLPGAEAFF; CDR3nt: TGTGCCAGCAGTTTACCAGGCGCTGAAGCTTTCTTT
j_gene: TRBJ2-7; abundance: many; v_gene: TRBV29-1; d_gene: .; CDR3aa: CSVRGQTYEQYF; CDR3nt: TGCAGCGTTCGGGGGCAAACCTACGAGCAGTACTTC
j_gene: TRBJ1-5; abundance: few; v_gene: TRBV5-1; d_gene: TRBD1; CDR3aa: CASSQEPQGRNQPQHF; CDR3nt: TGCGCCAGCAGCCAGGAGCCACAGGGGCGCAATCAGCCCCAGCATTTT
j_gene: TRBJ2-7; abundance: many; v_gene: TRBV11-2; d_gene: .; CDR3aa: CASSLAQIYYEQYF; CDR3nt: TGTGCCAGCAGCTTAGCACAGATCTACTACGAGCAGTACTTC
j_gene: TRBJ2-3; abundance: many; v_gene: TRBV6-4; d_gene: TRBD2; CDR3aa: CASSDSSGGATDTQYF; CDR3nt: TGTGCCAGCAGTGACTCTAGCGGGGGGGCCACAGATACGCAGTATTTT
j_gene: TRBJ1-6; abundance: .; v_gene: TRBV12-3/TRBV12-4; d_gene: .; CDR3aa: CASSLLVAGKSGISPLHF; CDR3nt: TGTGCCAGCAGTTTACTGGTTGCGGGGAAATCCGGTATTTCACCCCTCCACTTT
j_gene: TRBJ2-3; abundance: few; v_gene: TRBV10-3; d_gene: TRBD1; CDR3aa: CAISESIGTGDTDTQYF; CDR3nt: TGTGCCATCAGTGAGTCTATCGGGACAGGGGACACAGATACGCAGTATTTT
j_gene: TRBJ1-2; abundance: many; v_gene: TRBV3-1; d_gene: TRBD1; CDR3aa: CASSPGQGTNYGYTF; CDR3nt: TGTGCCAGCAGCCCCGGACAGGGCACTAACTATGGCTACACCTTC
j_gene: TRBJ1-3; abundance: many; v_gene: TRBV29-1; d_gene: .; CDR3aa: CSVRRSGNTIYF; CDR3nt: TGCAGCGTTAGGAGATCTGGAAACACCATATATTTT
j_gene: TRBJ1-1; abundance: many; v_gene: TRBV7-3; d_gene: .; CDR3aa: CASSSTTGNTEAFF; CDR3nt: TGTGCCAGCAGCTCAACCACAGGGAACACTGAAGCTTTCTTT
j_gene: TRBJ1-1; abundance: many; v_gene: TRBV5-5; d_gene: .; CDR3aa: CASTVSGLRTEAFF; CDR3nt: TGTGCCAGCACCGTCTCGGGTCTTCGAACTGAAGCTTTCTTT
j_gene: TRBJ2-3; abundance: .; v_gene: TRBV28; d_gene: .; CDR3aa: CASRRLSENTDTQYF; CDR3nt: TGTGCCAGCAGAAGGCTTTCCGAAAACACAGATACGCAGTATTTT
j_gene: TRBJ1-5; abundance: many; v_gene: TRBV6-2/TRBV6-3; d_gene: .; CDR3aa: CASSYRNQPQHF; CDR3nt: TGTGCCAGCAGTTACCGCAATCAGCCCCAGCATTTT
j_gene: TRBJ2-2; abundance: .; v_gene: TRBV27; d_gene: TRBD1; CDR3aa: CASSLSEQGVGELFF; CDR3nt: TGTGCCAGCAGTTTATCGGAACAGGGGGTGGGGGAGCTGTTTTTT
j_gene: TRBJ1-5; abundance: .; v_gene: TRBV20-1; d_gene: TRBD1; CDR3aa: CSALTGASNQPQHF; CDR3nt: TGCAGTGCCCTGACAGGGGCTTCCAATCAGCCCCAGCATTTT
j_gene: TRBJ1-1; abundance: few; v_gene: TRBV9; d_gene: TRBD1; CDR3aa: CASSMTGEWTEAFF; CDR3nt: TGTGCCAGCAGCATGACAGGGGAATGGACTGAAGCTTTCTTT
j_gene: TRBJ1-1; abundance: few; v_gene: TRBV11-2; d_gene: .; CDR3aa: CASSLDPGPYTEAFF; CDR3nt: TGTGCCAGCAGCTTAGATCCCGGACCGTACACTGAAGCTTTCTTT
j_gene: TRBJ2-5; abundance: many; v_gene: TRBV5-1; d_gene: .; CDR3aa: CASSREVGPSQETQYF; CDR3nt: TGCGCCAGCAGCAGAGAAGTAGGACCGAGTCAAGAGACCCAGTACTTC
j_gene: TRBJ1-2; abundance: few; v_gene: TRBV12-3/TRBV12-4; d_gene: .; CDR3aa: CASGQNYGYTF; CDR3nt: TGTGCCAGCGGGCAGAACTATGGCTACACCTTC
j_gene: TRBJ1-5; abundance: .; v_gene: TRBV28; d_gene: .; CDR3aa: CASYQISRGQSNQPQHF; CDR3nt: TGTGCCAGTTACCAAATATCCCGGGGCCAGAGCAATCAGCCCCAGCATTTT
j_gene: TRBJ2-7; abundance: .; v_gene: TRBV28; d_gene: TRBD1; CDR3aa: CASSLGQGYEQYF; CDR3nt: TGTGCCAGCAGTCTGGGACAGGGCTACGAGCAGTACTTC
j_gene: TRBJ1-2; abundance: many; v_gene: TRBV7-2; d_gene: TRBD1; CDR3aa: CASRSGTGHGYTF; CDR3nt: TGTGCCAGCAGATCCGGGACAGGCCATGGCTACACCTTC
j_gene: TRBJ2-1; abundance: few; v_gene: TRBV7-6; d_gene: TRBD1; CDR3aa: CASSLGQGSYNEQFF; CDR3nt: TGTGCCAGCAGCCTAGGACAGGGCTCCTACAATGAGCAGTTCTTC
j_gene: TRBJ2-5; abundance: few; v_gene: TRBV20-1; d_gene: .; CDR3aa: CSASRPGETQYF; CDR3nt: TGCAGTGCCTCAAGACCAGGAGAGACCCAGTACTTC
j_gene: TRBJ1-2; abundance: few; v_gene: TRBV7-8; d_gene: .; CDR3aa: CASNLGGPTNYGYTF; CDR3nt: TGTGCCAGCAACTTAGGGGGACCGACGAACTATGGCTACACCTTC
j_gene: TRBJ2-7; abundance: many; v_gene: TRBV7-9; d_gene: .; CDR3aa: CASELNGVSGEQYF; CDR3nt: TGTGCCAGCGAGCTTAACGGGGTCTCGGGCGAGCAGTACTTC
j_gene: TRBJ1-1; abundance: few; v_gene: TRBV7-6; d_gene: .; CDR3aa: CASSRGPGRGSTEAFF; CDR3nt: TGTGCCAGCAGCCGGGGACCCGGGAGGGGGAGCACTGAAGCTTTCTTT
j_gene: TRBJ1-1; abundance: .; v_gene: TRBV5-6; d_gene: .; CDR3aa: CASSFYKNTEAFF; CDR3nt: TGTGCCAGCAGCTTTTATAAGAACACTGAAGCTTTCTTT
j_gene: TRBJ1-1; abundance: many; v_gene: TRBV3-1; d_gene: .; CDR3aa: CASQGIMNTEAFF; CDR3nt: TGTGCCAGCCAGGGAATTATGAACACTGAAGCTTTCTTT
j_gene: TRBJ2-5; abundance: .; v_gene: TRBV10-3; d_gene: .; CDR3aa: CATLSEGETQYF; CDR3nt: TGTGCCACCCTTAGCGAGGGGGAGACCCAGTACTTC
j_gene: TRBJ2-3; abundance: .; v_gene: TRBV4-1; d_gene: TRBD2; CDR3aa: CASSQVLRGLASFSTDTQYF; CDR3nt: TGCGCCAGCAGCCAAGTCCTCCGAGGACTAGCGTCCTTTAGCACAGATACGCAGTATTTT
j_gene: TRBJ2-3; abundance: many; v_gene: TRBV20-1; d_gene: TRBD1; CDR3aa: CSARRQGPSPSTDTQYF; CDR3nt: TGCAGTGCTAGGAGACAGGGGCCCTCTCCTAGCACAGATACGCAGTATTTT
j_gene: TRBJ1-5; abundance: many; v_gene: TRBV20-1; d_gene: TRBD1; CDR3aa: CSSGDRNQPQHF; CDR3nt: TGCAGTAGCGGGGACAGGAATCAGCCCCAGCATTTT
j_gene: TRBJ1-2; abundance: many; v_gene: TRBV7-2; d_gene: TRBD1; CDR3aa: CASSLVQGNGYTF; CDR3nt: TGTGCCAGCAGCTTAGTACAGGGGAATGGCTACACCTTC
j_gene: TRBJ2-7; abundance: .; v_gene: TRBV29-1; d_gene: .; CDR3aa: CSVDRGSYEQYF; CDR3nt: TGCAGCGTTGACCGGGGATCCTACGAGCAGTACTTC
j_gene: TRBJ1-5; abundance: many; v_gene: TRBV11-2; d_gene: .; CDR3aa: CASAPGAYQPQHF; CDR3nt: TGTGCCAGCGCCCCGGGGGCGTACCAGCCCCAGCATTTT
j_gene: TRBJ2-3; abundance: .; v_gene: TRBV27; d_gene: TRBD2; CDR3aa: CASSLYAGGPGDTQYF; CDR3nt: TGTGCCAGCAGTTTATACGCGGGGGGGCCTGGAGATACGCAGTATTTT
j_gene: TRBJ2-7; abundance: few; v_gene: TRBV7-2; d_gene: .; CDR3aa: CASSWRPEVAYEQYF; CDR3nt: TGTGCCAGCAGCTGGCGGCCTGAGGTTGCCTACGAGCAGTACTTC
j_gene: TRBJ2-1; abundance: .; v_gene: TRBV7-9; d_gene: .; CDR3aa: CASIRVGGNEQFF; CDR3nt: TGTGCCAGCATTCGAGTTGGGGGCAATGAGCAGTTCTTC
j_gene: TRBJ2-2; abundance: few; v_gene: TRBV6-2/TRBV6-3; d_gene: .; CDR3aa: CASSPRNTGELFF; CDR3nt: TGTGCCAGCAGCCCCAGGAACACCGGGGAGCTGTTTTTT
j_gene: TRBJ2-7; abundance: .; v_gene: TRBV18; d_gene: TRBD2; CDR3aa: CASSPPVAGTYEQYF; CDR3nt: TGTGCCAGCTCACCCCCGGTAGCGGGGACCTACGAGCAGTACTTC
j_gene: TRBJ2-7; abundance: many; v_gene: TRBV18; d_gene: .; CDR3aa: CASSPPGTTYEQYF; CDR3nt: TGTGCCAGCTCACCACCCGGGACAACCTACGAGCAGTACTTC
j_gene: TRBJ2-1; abundance: few; v_gene: TRBV6-5; d_gene: .; CDR3aa: CASSGSGYEPYNEQFF; CDR3nt: TGTGCCAGCAGTGGGAGCGGGTACGAGCCCTACAATGAGCAGTTCTTC
j_gene: TRBJ2-5; abundance: .; v_gene: TRBV29-1; d_gene: .; CDR3aa: CSAGRGETQYF; CDR3nt: TGCAGCGCCGGCAGGGGTGAGACCCAGTACTTC
j_gene: TRBJ1-1; abundance: few; v_gene: TRBV6-2/TRBV6-3; d_gene: .; CDR3aa: CASIIRGGYISEAFF; CDR3nt: TGTGCCAGCATCATCCGGGGGGGTTACATCTCTGAAGCTTTCTTT